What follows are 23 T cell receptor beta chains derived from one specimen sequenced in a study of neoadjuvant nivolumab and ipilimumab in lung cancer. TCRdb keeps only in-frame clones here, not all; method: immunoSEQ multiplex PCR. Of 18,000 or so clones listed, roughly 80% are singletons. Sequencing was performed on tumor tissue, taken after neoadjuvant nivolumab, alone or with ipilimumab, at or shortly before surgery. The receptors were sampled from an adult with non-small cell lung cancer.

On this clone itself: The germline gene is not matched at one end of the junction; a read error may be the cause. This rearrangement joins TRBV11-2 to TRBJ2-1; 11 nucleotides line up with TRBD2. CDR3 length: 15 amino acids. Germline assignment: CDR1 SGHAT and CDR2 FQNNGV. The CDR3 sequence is CASSLHQGSGGAKVF. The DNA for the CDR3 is TGTGCCAGCAGCCTCCATCAGGGTAGCGGGGGGGCCAAGGTCTTC.

CDR3 in amino acids: CATSPGLAGEYEQYF. Here the CDR3 DNA reads TGTGCCACCAGCCCGGGACTAGCGGGGGAATACGAGCAGTACTTC. The chain uses TRBV15 and TRBJ2-7, with TRBD2 matching over 14 bases. The CDR3 is made up of 15 amino acids. From germline, CDR1 is LNHNV and CDR2 YYDKDF (reference sequence). Losses at the gene ends were 5 bases for V and 4 bases for J; bases not matched to a gene: 4.

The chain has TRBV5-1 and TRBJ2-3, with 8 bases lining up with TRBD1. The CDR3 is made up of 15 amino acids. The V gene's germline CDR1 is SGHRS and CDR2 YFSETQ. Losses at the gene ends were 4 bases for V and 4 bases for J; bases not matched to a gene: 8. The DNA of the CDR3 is TGCGCCAGCAGCACGGGACAGGTGGGGCCAGATACGCAGTATTTT. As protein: CASSTGQVGPDTQYF.

CDR3 in amino acids: CASSQLQGDSPLHF. As DNA, the CDR3 is TGCGCCAGCAGCCAACTACAGGGGGATTCACCCCTCCACTTT. The chain combines TRBV4-3 with TRBJ1-6; TRBD1 matches 8 bases. The CDR3 spans 14 residues. V lost 2 bases and J lost 8; bases outside the gene matches: 2. Germline V gene lookup returns CDR1 LGHNA and CDR2 YSLEER.

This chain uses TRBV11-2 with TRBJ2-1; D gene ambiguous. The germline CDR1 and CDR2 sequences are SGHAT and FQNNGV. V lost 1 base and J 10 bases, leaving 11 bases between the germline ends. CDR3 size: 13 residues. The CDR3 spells CASSLGPFDEQFF. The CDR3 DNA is TGTGCCAGCAGCTTAGGCCCCTTCGACGAGCAGTTCTTC.

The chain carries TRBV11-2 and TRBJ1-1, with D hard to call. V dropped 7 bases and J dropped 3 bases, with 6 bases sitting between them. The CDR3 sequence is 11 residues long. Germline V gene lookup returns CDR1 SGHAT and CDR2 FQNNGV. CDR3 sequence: CASTRYTEAFF. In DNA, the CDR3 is TGTGCCAGCACCCGATACACTGAAGCTTTCTTT.

In nucleotides, the CDR3 is TGCGCCAGCAGCGACGGGACTAGCTCCTACAATGAGCAGTTCTTC. This gives the protein CASSDGTSSYNEQFF. This chain uses TRBV5-1 with TRBJ2-1; 8 bases agree with TRBD2. This CDR3 is 15 amino acids long. Unmatched junction bases numbered 3, after V lost 4 bases and J lost 0 bases. CDR1 SGHRS and CDR2 YFSETQ come from the germline V gene.

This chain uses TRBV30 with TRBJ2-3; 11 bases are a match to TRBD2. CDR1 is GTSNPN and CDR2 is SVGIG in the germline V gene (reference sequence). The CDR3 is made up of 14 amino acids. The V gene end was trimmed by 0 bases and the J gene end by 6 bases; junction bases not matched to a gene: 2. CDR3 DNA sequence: TGTGCCTGGAGTGTAATAGCGGGGGGGGATACGCAGTATTTT. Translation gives CAWSVIAGGDTQYF.

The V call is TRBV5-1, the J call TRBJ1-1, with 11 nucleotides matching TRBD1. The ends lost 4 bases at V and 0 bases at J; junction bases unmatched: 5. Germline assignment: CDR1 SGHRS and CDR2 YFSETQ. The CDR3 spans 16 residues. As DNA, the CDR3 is TGCGCCAGCAGCACGGACAGGGGGCTTGTGAACACTGAAGCTTTCTTT. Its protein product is CASSTDRGLVNTEAFF.

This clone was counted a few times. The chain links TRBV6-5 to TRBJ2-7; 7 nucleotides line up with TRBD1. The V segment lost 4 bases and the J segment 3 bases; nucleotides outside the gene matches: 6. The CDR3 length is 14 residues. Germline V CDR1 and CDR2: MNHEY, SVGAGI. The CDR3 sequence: CASSLRQGGYEQYF. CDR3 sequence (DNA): TGTGCCAGCAGTTTACGACAGGGTGGCTACGAGCAGTACTTC.

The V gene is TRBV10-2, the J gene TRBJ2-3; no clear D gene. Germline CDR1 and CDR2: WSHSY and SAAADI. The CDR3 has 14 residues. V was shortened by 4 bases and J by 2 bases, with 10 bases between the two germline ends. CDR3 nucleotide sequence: TGCGCCAGCAGTGGGTCCTGGTCCACAGATACGCAGTATTTT. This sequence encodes CASSGSWSTDTQYF.

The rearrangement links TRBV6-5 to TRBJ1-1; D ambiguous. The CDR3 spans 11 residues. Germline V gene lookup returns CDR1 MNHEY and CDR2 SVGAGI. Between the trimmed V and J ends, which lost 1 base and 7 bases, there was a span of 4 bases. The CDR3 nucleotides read TGTGCCAGCAGTTACTTAGATGAAGCTTTCTTT. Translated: CASSYLDEAFF.

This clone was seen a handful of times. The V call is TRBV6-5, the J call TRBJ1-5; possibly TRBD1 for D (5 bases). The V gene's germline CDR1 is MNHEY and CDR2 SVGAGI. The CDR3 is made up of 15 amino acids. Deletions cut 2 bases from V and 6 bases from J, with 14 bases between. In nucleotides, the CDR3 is TGTGCCAGCAGTTACGGACGGGGGTTGGGTCAGCCCCAGCATTTT. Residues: CASSYGRGLGQPQHF.

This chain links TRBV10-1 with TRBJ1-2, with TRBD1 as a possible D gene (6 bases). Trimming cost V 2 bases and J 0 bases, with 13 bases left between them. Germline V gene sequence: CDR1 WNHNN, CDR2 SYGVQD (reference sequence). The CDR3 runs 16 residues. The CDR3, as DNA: TGCGCCAGCAGTGAGCGCCGGGACATAGCTAACTATGGCTACACCTTC. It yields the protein CASSERRDIANYGYTF.

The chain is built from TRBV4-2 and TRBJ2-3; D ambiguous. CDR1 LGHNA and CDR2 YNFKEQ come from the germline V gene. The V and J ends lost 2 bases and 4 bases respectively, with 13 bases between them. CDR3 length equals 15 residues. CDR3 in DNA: TGTGCCAGCAGCCAACTCGCAGGAGCTGCAGATACGCAGTATTTT. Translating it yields CASSQLAGAADTQYF.

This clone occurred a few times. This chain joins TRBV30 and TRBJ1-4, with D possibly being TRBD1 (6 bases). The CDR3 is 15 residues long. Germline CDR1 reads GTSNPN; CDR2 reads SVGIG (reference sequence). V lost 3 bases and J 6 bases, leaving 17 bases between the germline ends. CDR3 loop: CAWRPKGGADEKLFF. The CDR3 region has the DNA TGTGCCTGGAGACCTAAAGGGGGGGCGGATGAAAAACTGTTTTTT.

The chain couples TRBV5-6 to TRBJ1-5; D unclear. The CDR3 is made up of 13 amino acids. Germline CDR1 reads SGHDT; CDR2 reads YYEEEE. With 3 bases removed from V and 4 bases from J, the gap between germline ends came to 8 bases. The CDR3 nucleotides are TGTGCCAGCAGCTGGGGTAGTAATCAGCCCCAGCATTTT. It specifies CASSWGSNQPQHF.

DNA of the CDR3: TGTGCCAGCAGCGTAAGGGACGGATATAACTATGGCTACACCTTC. It is translated as CASSVRDGYNYGYTF. This chain uses TRBV9 with TRBJ1-2; TRBD1 is a possible D gene (5 bases). V gave up 1 base and J gave up 1 base, with 11 bases separating them. CDR1 SGDLS and CDR2 YYNGEE come from the germline V gene. The CDR3 has 15 amino acids.

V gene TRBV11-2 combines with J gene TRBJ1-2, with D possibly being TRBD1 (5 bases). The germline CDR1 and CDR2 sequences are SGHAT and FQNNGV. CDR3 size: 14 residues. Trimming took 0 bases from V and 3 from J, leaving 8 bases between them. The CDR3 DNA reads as TGTGCCAGCAGCTTAGATAGGGGTGACTATGGCTACACCTTC. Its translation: CASSLDRGDYGYTF.

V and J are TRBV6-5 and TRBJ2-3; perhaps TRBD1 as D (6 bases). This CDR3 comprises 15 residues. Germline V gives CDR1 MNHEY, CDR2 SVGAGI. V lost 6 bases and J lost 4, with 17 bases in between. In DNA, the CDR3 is TGTGCCAGCAGATTACAGGGATCTTTAGCAGATACGCAGTATTTT. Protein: CASRLQGSLADTQYF.

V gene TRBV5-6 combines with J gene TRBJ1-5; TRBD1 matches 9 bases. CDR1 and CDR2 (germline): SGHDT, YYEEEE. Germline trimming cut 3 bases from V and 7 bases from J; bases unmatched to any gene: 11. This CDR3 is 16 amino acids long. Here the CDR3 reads CASSSSTGTGRQPQHF. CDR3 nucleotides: TGTGCCAGCAGCTCTAGTACCGGGACAGGGAGGCAGCCCCAGCATTTT.

In DNA form, the CDR3 reads TGTGCCAGCAGACAGGGTTGGACTAATGAAAAACTGTTTTTT. Protein product: CASRQGWTNEKLFF. V usage is TRBV2 and J usage is TRBJ1-4; a weak D match, TRBD1 (6 bases). The CDR3 totals 14 residues. Germline lookup yields CDR1 SNHLY and CDR2 FYNNEI. Trimming cost V 6 bases and J 2 bases, with 10 bases left between them. The full variable domain, completed using reference TRBV2 and TRBJ1-4, is EPEVTQTPSHQVTQMGQEVILRCVPISNHLYFYWYRQILGQKVEFLVSFYNNEISEKSEIFDDQFSVERPDGSNFTLKIRSTKLEDSAMYFCASRQGWTNEKLFFGSGTQLSVL.

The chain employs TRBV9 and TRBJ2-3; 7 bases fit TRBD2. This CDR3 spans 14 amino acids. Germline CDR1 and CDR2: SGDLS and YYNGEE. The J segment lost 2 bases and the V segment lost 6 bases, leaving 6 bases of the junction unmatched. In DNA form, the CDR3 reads TGTGCCAGCACCCCTGGACTAGACACAGATACGCAGTATTTT. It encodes CASTPGLDTDTQYF. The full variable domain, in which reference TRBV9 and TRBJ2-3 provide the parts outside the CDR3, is DSGVTQTPKHLITATGQRVTLRCSPRSGDLSVYWYQQSLDQGLQFLIQYYNGEERAKGNILERFSAQQFPDLHSELNLSSLELGDSALYFCASTPGLDTDTQYFGPGTRLTVL.